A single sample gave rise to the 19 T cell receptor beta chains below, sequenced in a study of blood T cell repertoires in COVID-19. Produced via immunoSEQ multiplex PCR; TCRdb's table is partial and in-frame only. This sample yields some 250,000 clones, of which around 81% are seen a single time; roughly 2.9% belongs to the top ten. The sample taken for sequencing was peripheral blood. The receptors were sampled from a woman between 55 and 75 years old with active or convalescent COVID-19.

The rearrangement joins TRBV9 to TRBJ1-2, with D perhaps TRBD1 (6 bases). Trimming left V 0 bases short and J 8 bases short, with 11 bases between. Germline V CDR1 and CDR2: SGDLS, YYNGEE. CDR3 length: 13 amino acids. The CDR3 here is CASSVVDSFGYTF. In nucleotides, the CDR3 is TGTGCCAGCAGCGTAGTGGACAGTTTCGGCTACACCTTC. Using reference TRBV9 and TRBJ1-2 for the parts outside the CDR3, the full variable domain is DSGVTQTPKHLITATGQRVTLRCSPRSGDLSVYWYQQSLDQGLQFLIQYYNGEERAKGNILERFSAQQFPDLHSELNLSSLELGDSALYFCASSVVDSFGYTFGSGTRLTVV.

CDR3 sequence (DNA): TGTGCCTGGGGAGCATGGAACACTGAAGCTTTCTTT. Translation: CAWGAWNTEAFF. The V and J genes are TRBV30 and TRBJ1-1; D is undetermined. Germline assignment: CDR1 GTSNPN and CDR2 SVGIG (reference sequence). The CDR3 has 12 residues. The ends were cut back, 5 bases at V and 1 base at J, with 8 bases in the middle. Full variable domain (rest looked up from reference TRBV30 and TRBJ1-1): SQTIHQWPATLVQPVGSPLSLECTVEGTSNPNLYWYRQAAGRGLQLLFYSVGIGQISSEVPQNLSASRPQDRQFILSSKKLLLSDSGFYLCAWGAWNTEAFFGQGTRLTVV.

The CDR3 is CASSQDQMYNTGELFF. The CDR3 DNA reads as TGTGCCAGCAGCCAAGACCAGATGTACAACACCGGGGAGCTGTTTTTT. This rearrangement joins TRBV14 to TRBJ2-2; no clear D gene. With 0 bases removed from V and 2 bases from J, the gap between germline ends came to 10 bases. The CDR3 extends over 16 amino acids. The germline gives CDR1 SGHDN, CDR2 FVKESK.

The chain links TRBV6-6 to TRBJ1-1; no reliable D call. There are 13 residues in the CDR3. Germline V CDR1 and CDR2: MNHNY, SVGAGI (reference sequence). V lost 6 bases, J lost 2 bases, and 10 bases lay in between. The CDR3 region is CASSSTRNTEAFF. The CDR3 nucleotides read TGTGCCAGCAGCTCTACTCGAAACACTGAAGCTTTCTTT.

The CDR3: CASRDRGTDLAKNIQYF. CDR3 coding DNA: TGTGCCAGCCGGGACAGGGGGACTGACCTAGCCAAAAACATTCAGTACTTC. The chain has TRBV19 and TRBJ2-4; 11 nucleotides match TRBD1. The CDR3 covers 17 residues. Germline values: CDR1 LNHDA, CDR2 SQIVND (reference sequence). V lost 9 bases, J lost 0 bases, and 10 bases stayed unmatched.

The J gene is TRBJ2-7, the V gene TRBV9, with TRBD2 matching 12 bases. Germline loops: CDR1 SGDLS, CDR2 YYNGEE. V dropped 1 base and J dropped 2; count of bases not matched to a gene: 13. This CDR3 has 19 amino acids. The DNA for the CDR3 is TGTGCCAGCAGCGTATCCCGCCGGCTAGCGGGGGGGCCTGCCTACGAGCAGTACTTC. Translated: CASSVSRRLAGGPAYEQYF.

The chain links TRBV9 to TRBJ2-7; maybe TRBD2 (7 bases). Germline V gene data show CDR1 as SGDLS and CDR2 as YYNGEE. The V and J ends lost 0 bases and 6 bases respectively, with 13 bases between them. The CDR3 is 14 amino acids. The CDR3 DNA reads TGTGCCAGCAGCGTAGGTGGGGGGGCTCCCGAGCAGTACTTC. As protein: CASSVGGGAPEQYF.

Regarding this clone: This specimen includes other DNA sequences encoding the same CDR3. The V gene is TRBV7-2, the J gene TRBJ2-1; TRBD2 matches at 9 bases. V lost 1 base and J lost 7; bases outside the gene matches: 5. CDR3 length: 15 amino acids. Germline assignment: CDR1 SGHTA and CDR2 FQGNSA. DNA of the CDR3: TGTGCCAGCAGCTTAGTAAGCGGGGGGCATAATGAGCAGTTCTTC. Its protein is CASSLVSGGHNEQFF. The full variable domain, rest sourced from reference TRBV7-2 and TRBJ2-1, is GAGVSQSPSNKVTEKGKDVELRCDPISGHTALYWYRQSLGQGLEFLIYFQGNSAPDKSGLPSDRFSAERTGGSVSTLTIQRTQQEDSAVYLCASSLVSGGHNEQFFGPGTRLTVL.

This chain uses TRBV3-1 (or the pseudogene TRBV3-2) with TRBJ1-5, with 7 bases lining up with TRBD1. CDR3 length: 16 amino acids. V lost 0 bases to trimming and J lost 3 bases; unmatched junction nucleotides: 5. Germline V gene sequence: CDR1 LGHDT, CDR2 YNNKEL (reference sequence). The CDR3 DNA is TGTGCCAGCAGCCAAGATAGTAGGGGGCCCAATCAGCCCCAGCATTTT. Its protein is CASSQDSRGPNQPQHF.

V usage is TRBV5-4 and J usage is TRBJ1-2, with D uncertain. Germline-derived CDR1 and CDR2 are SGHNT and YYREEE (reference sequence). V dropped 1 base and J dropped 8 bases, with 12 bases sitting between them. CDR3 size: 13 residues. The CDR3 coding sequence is TGTGCCAGCAGCTTGTCTCCTTCCCCGGGCTACACCTTC. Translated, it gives CASSLSPSPGYTF.

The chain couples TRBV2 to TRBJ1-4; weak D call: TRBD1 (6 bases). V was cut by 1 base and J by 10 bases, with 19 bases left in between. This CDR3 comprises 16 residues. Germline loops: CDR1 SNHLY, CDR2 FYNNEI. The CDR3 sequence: CASSEGRTVNSGKLFF. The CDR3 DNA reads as TGTGCCAGCAGTGAAGGACGGACAGTTAATTCTGGAAAACTGTTTTTT.

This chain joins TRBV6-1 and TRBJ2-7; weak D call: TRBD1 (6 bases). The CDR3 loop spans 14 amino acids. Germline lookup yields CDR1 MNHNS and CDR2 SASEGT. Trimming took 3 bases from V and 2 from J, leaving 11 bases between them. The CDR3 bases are TGTGCCAGCAGTGACCAGTGGGGGCCCTACGAGCAGTACTTC. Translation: CASSDQWGPYEQYF.

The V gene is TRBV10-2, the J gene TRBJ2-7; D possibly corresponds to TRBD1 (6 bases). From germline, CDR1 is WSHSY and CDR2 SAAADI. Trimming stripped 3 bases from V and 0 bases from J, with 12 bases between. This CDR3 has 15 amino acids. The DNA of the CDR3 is TGCGCCAGCAGTGAACGGGCGGACAGCTCCTACGAGCAGTACTTC. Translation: CASSERADSSYEQYF.

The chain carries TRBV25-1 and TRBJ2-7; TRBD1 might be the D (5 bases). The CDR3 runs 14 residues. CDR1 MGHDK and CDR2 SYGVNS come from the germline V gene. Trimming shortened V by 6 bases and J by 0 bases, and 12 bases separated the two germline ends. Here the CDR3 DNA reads TGTGCCAGCAGCGTAGGGGTCCCCTCCTACGAGCAGTACTTC. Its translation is CASSVGVPSYEQYF.

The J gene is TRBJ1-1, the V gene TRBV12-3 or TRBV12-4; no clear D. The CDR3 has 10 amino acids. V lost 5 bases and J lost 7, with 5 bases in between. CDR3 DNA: TGTGCCAGCAGTCTAAATGAAGCTTTCTTT. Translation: CASSLNEAFF.

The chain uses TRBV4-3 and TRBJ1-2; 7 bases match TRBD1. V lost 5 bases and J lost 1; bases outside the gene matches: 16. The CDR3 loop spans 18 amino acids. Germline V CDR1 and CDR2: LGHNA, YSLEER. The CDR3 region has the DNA TGCGCCAGCAGCGGACAGGTTTCCGGGCCGCTCGTTAACTATGGCTACACCTTC. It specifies CASSGQVSGPLVNYGYTF.

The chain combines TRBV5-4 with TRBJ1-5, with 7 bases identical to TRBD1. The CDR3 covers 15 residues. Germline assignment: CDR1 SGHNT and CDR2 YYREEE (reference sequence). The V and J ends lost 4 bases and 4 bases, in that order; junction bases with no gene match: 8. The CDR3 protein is CASSLGGAVNQPQHF. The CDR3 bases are TGTGCCAGCAGCCTAGGGGGCGCGGTAAATCAGCCCCAGCATTTT.

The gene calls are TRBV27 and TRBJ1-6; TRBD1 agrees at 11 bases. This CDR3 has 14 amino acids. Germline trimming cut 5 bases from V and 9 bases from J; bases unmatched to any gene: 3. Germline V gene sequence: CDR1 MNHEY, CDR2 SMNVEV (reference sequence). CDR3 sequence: CASSPGTGGSPLHF. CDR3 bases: TGTGCCAGCAGTCCCGGGACAGGGGGTTCACCCCTCCACTTT.

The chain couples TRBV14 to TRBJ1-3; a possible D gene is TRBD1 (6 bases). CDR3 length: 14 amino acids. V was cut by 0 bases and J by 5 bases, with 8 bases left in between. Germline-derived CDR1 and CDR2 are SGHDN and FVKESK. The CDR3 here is CASSQETGRNTIYF. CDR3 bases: TGTGCCAGCAGCCAAGAAACAGGGAGAAACACCATATATTTT.